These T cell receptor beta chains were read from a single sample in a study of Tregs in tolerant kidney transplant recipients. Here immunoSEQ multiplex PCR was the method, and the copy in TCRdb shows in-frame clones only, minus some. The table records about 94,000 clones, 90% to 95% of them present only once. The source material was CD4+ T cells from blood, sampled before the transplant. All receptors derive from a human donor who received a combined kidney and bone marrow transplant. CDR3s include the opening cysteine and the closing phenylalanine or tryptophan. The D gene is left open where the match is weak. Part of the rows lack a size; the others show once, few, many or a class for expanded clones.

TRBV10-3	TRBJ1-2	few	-	TGTGCCATCAGTGAGTCAAGGCGGCCGGTCGATGGCTACACCTTC	CAISESRRPVDGYTF
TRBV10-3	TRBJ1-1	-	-	TGTGCCATCAGTGACCCCTCAGGGCCCAACACTGAAGCTTTCTTT	CAISDPSGPNTEAFF
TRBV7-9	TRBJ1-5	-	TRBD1	TGTGCCAGCAGCCCCGGGACAGAGAATCAGCCCCAGCATTTT	CASSPGTENQPQHF
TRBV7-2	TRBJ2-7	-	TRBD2	TGTGCCAGCAGCTTAAAAGCGGGGGCCCCCTACGAGCAGTACTTC	CASSLKAGAPYEQYF
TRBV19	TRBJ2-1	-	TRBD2	TGTGCCAGTAGTTTCGGGACTAGCGGGGGGTACAATGAGCAGTTCTTC	CASSFGTSGGYNEQFF
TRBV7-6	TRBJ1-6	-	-	TGTGCCAGCAGCTTAAATCAGTATAATTCCCCCCTCCACTTT	CASSLNQYNSPLHF
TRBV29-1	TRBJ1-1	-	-	TGCAGCGTTGAAAAGGCAGGGCCAGGCACTGAAGCTTTCTTT	CSVEKAGPGTEAFF
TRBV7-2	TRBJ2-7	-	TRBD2	TGTGCCAGCAGCTTAAATCGGGAGGTAAGTTACGAGCAGTACTTC	CASSLNREVSYEQYF
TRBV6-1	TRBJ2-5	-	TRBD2	TGTGCCAGCAGTGAAGTGGCTAGCGGGGGGGCCGAGTTAGAGACCCAGTACTTC	CASSEVASGGAELETQYF
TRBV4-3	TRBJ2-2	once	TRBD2	TGCGCCAGCAGCCTAGCGGGGGGGACCGGGGAGCTGTTTTTT	CASSLAGGTGELFF
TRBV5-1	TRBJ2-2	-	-	TGCGCCAGCAGCATAGGACAAAACACCGGGGAGCTGTTTTTT	CASSIGQNTGELFF
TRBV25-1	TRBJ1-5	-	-	TGTGCCAGCAGTGAATCTGGGGACTATCAGCCCCAGCATTTT	CASSESGDYQPQHF
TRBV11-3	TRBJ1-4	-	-	TGTGCCAGCAGTTTAGCGGCGGGGGGCGCTTATGAAAAACTGTTTTTT	CASSLAAGGAYEKLFF
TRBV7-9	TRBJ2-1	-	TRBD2	TGTGCCAGCAGCTTAAGCCTAGCGGGCTCCTACAATGAGCAGTTCTTC	CASSLSLAGSYNEQFF
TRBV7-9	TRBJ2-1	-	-	TGTGCCAGCAGCCGACTACGAGGGTCCTACAATGAGCAGTTCTTC	CASSRLRGSYNEQFF
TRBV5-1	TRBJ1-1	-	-	TGCGCCAGCAGCCAGGACAGCCCTATCCACACTGAAGCTTTCTTT	CASSQDSPIHTEAFF
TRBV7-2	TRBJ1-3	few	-	TGTGCCAGCAACCTAGGGGGAGGAAACACCATATATTTT	CASNLGGGNTIYF
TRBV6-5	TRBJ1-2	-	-	TGTGCCAGCAGTGGCGACCTGGAGGTCTATGGCTACACCTTC	CASSGDLEVYGYTF
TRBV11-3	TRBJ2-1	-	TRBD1	TGTGCCAGCAGCGCCCTCATATGGACAGGCAATGAGCAGTTCTTC	CASSALIWTGNEQFF